This T cell receptor beta chain comes out of a study of shared clonotypes between healthy human individuals. The CDR3 loop spans 13 amino acids. Trimming took 9 bases from V and 2 from J, leaving 15 bases between them. Germline CDR1 reads SGHRS; CDR2 reads YFSETQ. TCRdb keeps only in-frame clones here, not all; method: immunoSEQ multiplex PCR. This sample has about 380,000 clones, with 96% found just once. Sequencing was done on a sample of memory CD8+ T cells sorted from blood. Subset given: CD45RO+ cells pooled with CCR7-negative TemRA cells. This clonotype was sampled from a man aged 25 to 40 in good health. The rearrangement uses TRBV5-1 and TRBJ2-7, with a possible D match to TRBD2 (6 bases). CDR3 residues: CATQRAPTYEQYF. In nucleotides, the CDR3 is TGCGCCACCCAGCGGGCTCCTACCTACGAGCAGTACTTC.